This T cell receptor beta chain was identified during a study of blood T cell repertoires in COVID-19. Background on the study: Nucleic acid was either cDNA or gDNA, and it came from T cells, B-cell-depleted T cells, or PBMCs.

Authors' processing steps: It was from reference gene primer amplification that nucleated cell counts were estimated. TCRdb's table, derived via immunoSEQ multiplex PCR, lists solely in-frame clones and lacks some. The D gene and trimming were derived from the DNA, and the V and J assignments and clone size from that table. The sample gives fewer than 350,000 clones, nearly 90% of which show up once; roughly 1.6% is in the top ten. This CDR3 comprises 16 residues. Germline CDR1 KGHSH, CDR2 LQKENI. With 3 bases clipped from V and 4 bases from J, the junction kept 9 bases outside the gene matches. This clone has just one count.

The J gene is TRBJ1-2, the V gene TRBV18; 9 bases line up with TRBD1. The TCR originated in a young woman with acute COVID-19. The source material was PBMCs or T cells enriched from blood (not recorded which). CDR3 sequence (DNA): TGTGCCAGCTCACCGCCGCCGTGGGACAGGGCCTATGGCTACACCTTC. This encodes CASSPPPWDRAYGYTF.